The T cell receptor (beta chain) under discussion was sequenced for a study of cytotoxic CD8 clonotypes in ibrutinib-treated CLL. Germline values: CDR1 SGHAT, CDR2 FQNNGV. V was clipped by 5 bases and J by 9 bases, with 14 bases between them. This CDR3 is 13 amino acids long. Clones were sequenced by immunoSEQ multiplex PCR, and TCRdb holds only the in-frame ones, with some missing. Seen here are some 150,000 clones, around three quarters observed once, and the top ten hold 10% to 15%. The sequences come from PBMCs, collected after 12 months of ibrutinib treatment. The receptor's source is a human donor with chronic lymphocytic leukemia. This chain links TRBV11-2 with TRBJ1-5; D might be TRBD1 (6 bases). The CDR3 sequence: CASSTTGTGPQHF. CDR3 nucleotides: TGTGCCAGCAGCACGACAGGTACTGGGCCCCAGCATTTT. Variable domain in full (rest from reference TRBV11-2 and TRBJ1-5): EAGVAQSPRYKIIEKRQSVAFWCNPISGHATLYWYQQILGQGPKLLIQFQNNGVVDDSQLPKDRFSAERLKGVDSTLKIQPAKLEDSAVYLCASSTTGTGPQHFGDGTRLSIL.